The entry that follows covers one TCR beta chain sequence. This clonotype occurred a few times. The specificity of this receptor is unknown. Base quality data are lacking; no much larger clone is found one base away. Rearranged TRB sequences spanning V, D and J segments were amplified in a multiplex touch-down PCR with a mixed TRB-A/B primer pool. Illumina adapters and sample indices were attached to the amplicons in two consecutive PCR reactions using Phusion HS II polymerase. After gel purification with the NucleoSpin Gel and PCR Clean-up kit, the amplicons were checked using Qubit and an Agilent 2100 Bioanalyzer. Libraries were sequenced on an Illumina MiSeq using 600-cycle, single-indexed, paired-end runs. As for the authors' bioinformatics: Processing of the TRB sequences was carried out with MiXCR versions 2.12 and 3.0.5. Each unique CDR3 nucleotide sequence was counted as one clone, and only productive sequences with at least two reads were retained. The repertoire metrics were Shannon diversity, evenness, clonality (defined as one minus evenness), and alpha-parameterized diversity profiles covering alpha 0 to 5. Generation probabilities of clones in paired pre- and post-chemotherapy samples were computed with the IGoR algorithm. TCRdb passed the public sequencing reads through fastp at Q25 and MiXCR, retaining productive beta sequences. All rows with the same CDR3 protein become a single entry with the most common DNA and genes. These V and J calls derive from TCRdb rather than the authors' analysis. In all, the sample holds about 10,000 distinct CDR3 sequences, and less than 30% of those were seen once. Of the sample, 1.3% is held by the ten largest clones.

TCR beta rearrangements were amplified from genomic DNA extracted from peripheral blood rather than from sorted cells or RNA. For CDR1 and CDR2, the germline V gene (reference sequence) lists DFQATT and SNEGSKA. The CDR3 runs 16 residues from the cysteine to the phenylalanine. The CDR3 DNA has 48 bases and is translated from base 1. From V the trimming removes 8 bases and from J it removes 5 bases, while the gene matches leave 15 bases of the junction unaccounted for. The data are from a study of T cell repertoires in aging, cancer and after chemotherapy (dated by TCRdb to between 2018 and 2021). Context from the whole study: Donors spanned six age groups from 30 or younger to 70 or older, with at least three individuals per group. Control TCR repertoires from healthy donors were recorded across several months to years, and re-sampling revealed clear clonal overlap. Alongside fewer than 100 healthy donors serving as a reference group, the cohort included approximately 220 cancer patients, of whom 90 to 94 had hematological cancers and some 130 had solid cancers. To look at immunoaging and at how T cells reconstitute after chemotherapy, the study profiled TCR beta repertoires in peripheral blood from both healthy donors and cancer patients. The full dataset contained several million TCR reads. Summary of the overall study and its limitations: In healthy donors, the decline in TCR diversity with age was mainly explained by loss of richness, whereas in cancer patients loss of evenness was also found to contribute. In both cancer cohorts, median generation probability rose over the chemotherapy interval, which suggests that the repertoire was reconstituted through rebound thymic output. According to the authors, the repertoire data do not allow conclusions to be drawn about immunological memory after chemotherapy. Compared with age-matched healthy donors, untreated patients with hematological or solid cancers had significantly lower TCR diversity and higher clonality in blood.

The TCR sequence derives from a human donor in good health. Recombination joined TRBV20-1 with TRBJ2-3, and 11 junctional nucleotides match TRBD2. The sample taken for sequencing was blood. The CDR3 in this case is CSTNPVAGGLVDTQYF. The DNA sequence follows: TGCAGTACCAACCCGGTAGCGGGAGGGCTGGTAGATACGCAGTATTTT.